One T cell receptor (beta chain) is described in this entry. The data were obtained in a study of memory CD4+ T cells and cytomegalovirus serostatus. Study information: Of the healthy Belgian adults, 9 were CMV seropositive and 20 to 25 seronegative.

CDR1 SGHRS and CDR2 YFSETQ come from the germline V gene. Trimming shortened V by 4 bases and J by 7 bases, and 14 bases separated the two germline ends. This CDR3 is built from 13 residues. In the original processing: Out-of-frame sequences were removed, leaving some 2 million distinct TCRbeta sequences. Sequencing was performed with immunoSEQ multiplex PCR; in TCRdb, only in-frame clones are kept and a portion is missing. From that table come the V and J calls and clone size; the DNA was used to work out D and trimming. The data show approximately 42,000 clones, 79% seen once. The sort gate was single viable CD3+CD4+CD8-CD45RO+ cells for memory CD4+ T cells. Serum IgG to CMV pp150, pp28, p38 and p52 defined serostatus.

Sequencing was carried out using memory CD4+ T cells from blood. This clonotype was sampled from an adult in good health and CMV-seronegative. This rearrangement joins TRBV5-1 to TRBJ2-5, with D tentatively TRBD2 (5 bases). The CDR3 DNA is TGCGCCAGCAGCCGAGGGAGTTCCGTGACCCAGTACTTC. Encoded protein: CASSRGSSVTQYF. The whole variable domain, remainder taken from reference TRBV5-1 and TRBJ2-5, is KAGVTQTPRYLIKTRGQQVTLSCSPISGHRSVSWYQQTPGQGLQFLFEYFSETQRNKGNFPGRFSGRQFSNSRSEMNVSTLELGDSALYLCASSRGSSVTQYFGPGTRLLVL.